This TCR beta chain appears in the sequencing data of a study of blood T cell repertoires in COVID-19. Study details: Some COVID-19 samples were acute and others convalescent; all came from the United States, Italy and Spain. PBMCs, B-cell-depleted T cells, or T cells provided the cDNA or gDNA that made up the material.

Original data processing: Scientists estimated how many nucleated cells there were by amplifying reference gene primers. Assay used: immunoSEQ multiplex PCR; TCRdb lists only in-frame clones, some missing. V and J calls plus clone size are reproduced from that table; the DNA served to infer D and trimming. This table has some 150,000 clones, approximately 87% appearing once. This clone was found once. The germline V gene has CDR1 LNHDA and CDR2 SQIVND (reference sequence). CDR3 length: 12 residues. Trimming stripped 3 bases from V and 8 bases from J, with 10 bases between. The sequencing sample was made of peripheral blood. The chain is built from TRBV19 and TRBJ1-1; D perhaps matches TRBD1 (5 bases). The TCR sequence derives from a man aged 18 to 29 with active or convalescent COVID-19. The CDR3 DNA is TGTGCCAGTAGTATCGGGGGTTTGGAAGCTTTCTTT. Translating it yields CASSIGGLEAFF. Based on the CDR3 plus reference TRBV19 and TRBJ1-1, the full variable domain is DGGITQSPKYLFRKEGQNVTLSCEQNLNHDAMYWYRQDPGQGLRLIYYSQIVNDFQKGDIAEGYSVSREKKESFPLTVTSAQKNPTAFYLCASSIGGLEAFFGQGTRLTVV.